This T cell receptor (beta chain) was identified in a study of control samples from healthy donors and cancer patients (TCRdb year 2020). Receptor libraries were prepared by the immunoSEQ multiplex PCR assay. Here the immuneACCESS table is served through TCRdb, limited to in-frame sequences with V and J called. Missing clones are a known gap in these copies; in checked studies unresolved V genes cover under half, and the rest lacks a known reason. Within this sample are about 120,000 clones, with around nine tenths of them counted one time only. The top ten constitute about 12% of the sample. Points on this clone: The antigen it recognizes is unknown. No qualities accompany the bases; no much larger clone lies one base away.

CDR1 and CDR2 are drawn from the germline V gene: SNHLY, FYNNEI. The CDR3 sequence holds 14 residues, the cysteine and phenylalanine included. Solely the CDR3 DNA is kept, with 42 bases framed from the first base. V loses 4 bases, J loses 6 bases, and the germline ends lie 15 bases apart. In this chain, TRBV2 is recombined with TRBJ1-1, and the D gene may be TRBD1, 6 bases matching. This sequence originates from a man younger than 40 in good health. Source material: blood. In nucleotide form, the sequence is TGTGCCAGCAGTGGAGTCCAGGGGAGCTCTGAAGCTTTCTTT. Translated, this gives CASSGVQGSSEAFF.